This T cell receptor (beta chain) was profiled in a study of shared clonotypes between healthy human individuals. The split of CD4+ cells yielded CD45RA+ naive and CD45RA-negative memory subsets. Sequenced by immunoSEQ multiplex PCR; TCRdb stores in-frame clones only, minus some. Of about 2.3 million clones listed, approximately 95% are singletons. Germline CDR1 and CDR2: SGHNT and YYREEE (reference sequence). With 4 bases clipped from V and 3 bases from J, the junction kept 7 bases outside the gene matches. The CDR3 covers 15 residues. Study findings and constraints: Clonotypes shared by all four donors outscored non-shared clonotypes in generation probability.

Comment on this clone: Its specificity is not known.

This chain connects TRBV5-4 to TRBJ2-3, with 8 bases that match TRBD2. This sequence was found in a man younger than 30 in good health. Some clones in this sample may be carry-over from other donors' samples. The sample consisted of naive CD4+ T cells from PBMCs. Subset in this sample: CD45RA+ positively selected. This CDR3 reads CASSARTSSTDTQYF. CDR3 sequence (DNA): TGTGCCAGCAGCGCCCGGACTAGCTCTACAGATACGCAGTATTTT.